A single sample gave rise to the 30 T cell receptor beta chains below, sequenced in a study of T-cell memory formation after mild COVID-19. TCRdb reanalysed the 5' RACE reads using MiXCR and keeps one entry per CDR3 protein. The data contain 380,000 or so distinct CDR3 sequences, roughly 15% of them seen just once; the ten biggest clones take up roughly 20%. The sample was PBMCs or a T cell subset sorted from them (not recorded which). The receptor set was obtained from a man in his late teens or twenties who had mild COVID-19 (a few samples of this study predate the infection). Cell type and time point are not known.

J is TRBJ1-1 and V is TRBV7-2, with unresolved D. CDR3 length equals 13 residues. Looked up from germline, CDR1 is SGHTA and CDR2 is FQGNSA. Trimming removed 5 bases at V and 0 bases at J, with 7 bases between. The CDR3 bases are TGTGCCAGCAGCCCCTTGATGAACACTGAAGCTTTCTTT. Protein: CASSPLMNTEAFF. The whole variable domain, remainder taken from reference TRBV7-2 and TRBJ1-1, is GAGVSQSPSNKVTEKGKDVELRCDPISGHTALYWYRQSLGQGLEFLIYFQGNSAPDKSGLPSDRFSAERTGGSVSTLTIQRTQQEDSAVYLCASSPLMNTEAFFGQGTRLTVV.

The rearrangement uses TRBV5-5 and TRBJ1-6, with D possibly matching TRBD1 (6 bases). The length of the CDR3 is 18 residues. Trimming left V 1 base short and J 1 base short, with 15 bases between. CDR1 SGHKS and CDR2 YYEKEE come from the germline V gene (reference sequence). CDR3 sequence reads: CASSLFMGGISYNSPLHF. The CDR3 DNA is TGTGCCAGCAGCTTGTTTATGGGGGGCATATCCTATAATTCACCCCTCCACTTT.

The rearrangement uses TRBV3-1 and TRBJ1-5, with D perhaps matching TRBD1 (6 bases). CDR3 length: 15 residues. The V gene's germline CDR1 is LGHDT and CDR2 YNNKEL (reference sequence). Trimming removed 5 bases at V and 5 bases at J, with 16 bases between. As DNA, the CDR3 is TGTGCCAGCAGCGCACGCGGTGGGGGCGATCAGCCCCAGCATTTT. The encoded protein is CASSARGGGDQPQHF.

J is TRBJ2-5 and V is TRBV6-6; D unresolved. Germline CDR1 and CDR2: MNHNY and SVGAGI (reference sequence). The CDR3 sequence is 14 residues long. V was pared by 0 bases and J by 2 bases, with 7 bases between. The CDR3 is CASSYSEYQETQYF. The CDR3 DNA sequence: TGTGCCAGCAGTTACTCCGAATATCAAGAGACCCAGTACTTC.

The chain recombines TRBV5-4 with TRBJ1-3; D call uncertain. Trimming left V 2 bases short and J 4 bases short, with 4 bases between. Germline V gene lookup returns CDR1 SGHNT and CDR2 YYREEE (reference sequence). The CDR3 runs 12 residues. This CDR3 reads CASSFDGNTIYF. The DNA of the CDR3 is TGTGCCAGCAGCTTCGACGGAAACACCATATATTTT.

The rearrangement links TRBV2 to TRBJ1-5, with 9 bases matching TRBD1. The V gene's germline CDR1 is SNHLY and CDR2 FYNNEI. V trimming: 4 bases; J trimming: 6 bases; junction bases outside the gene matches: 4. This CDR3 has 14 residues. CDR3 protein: CASSATGGIQPQHF. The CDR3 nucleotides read TGTGCCAGCAGTGCTACAGGGGGCATTCAGCCCCAGCATTTT.

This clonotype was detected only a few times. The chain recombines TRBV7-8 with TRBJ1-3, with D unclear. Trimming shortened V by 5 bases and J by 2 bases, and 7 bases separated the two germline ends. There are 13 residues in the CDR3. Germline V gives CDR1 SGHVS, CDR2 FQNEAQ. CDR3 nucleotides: TGTGCCAGCAGCCGGGATGCTGGAAACACCATATATTTT. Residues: CASSRDAGNTIYF.

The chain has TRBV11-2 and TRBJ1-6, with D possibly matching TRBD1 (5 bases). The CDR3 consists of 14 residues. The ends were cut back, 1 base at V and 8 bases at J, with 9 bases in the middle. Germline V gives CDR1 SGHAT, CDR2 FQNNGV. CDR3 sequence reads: CASSLGGVDSPLHF. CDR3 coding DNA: TGTGCCAGCAGCTTAGGGGGGGTGGATTCACCCCTCCACTTT. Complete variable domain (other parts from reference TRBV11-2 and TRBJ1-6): EAGVAQSPRYKIIEKRQSVAFWCNPISGHATLYWYQQILGQGPKLLIQFQNNGVVDDSQLPKDRFSAERLKGVDSTLKIQPAKLEDSAVYLCASSLGGVDSPLHFGNGTRLTVT.

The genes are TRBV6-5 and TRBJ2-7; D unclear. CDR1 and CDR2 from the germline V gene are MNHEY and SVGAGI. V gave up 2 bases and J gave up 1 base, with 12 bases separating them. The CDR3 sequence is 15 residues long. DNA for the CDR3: TGTGCCAGCAGTTACCAGGACGCCCCTTCCTACGAGCAGTACTTC. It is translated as CASSYQDAPSYEQYF.

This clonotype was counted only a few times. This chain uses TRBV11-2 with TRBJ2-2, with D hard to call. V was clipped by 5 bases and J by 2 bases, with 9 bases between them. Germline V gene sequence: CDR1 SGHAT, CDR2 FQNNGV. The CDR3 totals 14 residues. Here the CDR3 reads CASSLSFNTGELFF. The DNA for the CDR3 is TGTGCCAGCAGCCTGTCATTTAACACCGGGGAGCTGTTTTTT.

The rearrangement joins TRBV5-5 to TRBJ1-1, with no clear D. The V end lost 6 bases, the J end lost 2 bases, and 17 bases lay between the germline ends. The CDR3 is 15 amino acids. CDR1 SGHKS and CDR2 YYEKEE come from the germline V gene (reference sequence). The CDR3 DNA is TGTGCCAGCACTCGGGGATCTCTCCTTAACACTGAAGCTTTCTTT. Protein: CASTRGSLLNTEAFF. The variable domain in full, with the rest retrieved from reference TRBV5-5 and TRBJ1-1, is DAGVTQSPTHLIKTRGQQVTLRCSPISGHKSVSWYQQVLGQGPQFIFQYYEKEERGRGNFPDRFSARQFPNYSSELNVNALLLGDSALYLCASTRGSLLNTEAFFGQGTRLTVV.

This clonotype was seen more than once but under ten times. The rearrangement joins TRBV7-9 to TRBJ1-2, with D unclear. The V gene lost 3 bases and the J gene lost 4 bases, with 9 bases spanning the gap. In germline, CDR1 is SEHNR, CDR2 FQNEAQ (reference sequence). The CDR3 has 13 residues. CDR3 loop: CASSFSPTYGYTF. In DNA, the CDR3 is TGTGCCAGCAGCTTTTCTCCGACCTATGGCTACACCTTC.

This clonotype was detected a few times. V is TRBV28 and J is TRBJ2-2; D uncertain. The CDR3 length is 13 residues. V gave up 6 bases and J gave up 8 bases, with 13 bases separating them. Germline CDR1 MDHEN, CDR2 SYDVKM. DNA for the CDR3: TGTGCCAGCAGCTTTGGTATATTGGGGGAGCTGTTTTTT. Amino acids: CASSFGILGELFF.

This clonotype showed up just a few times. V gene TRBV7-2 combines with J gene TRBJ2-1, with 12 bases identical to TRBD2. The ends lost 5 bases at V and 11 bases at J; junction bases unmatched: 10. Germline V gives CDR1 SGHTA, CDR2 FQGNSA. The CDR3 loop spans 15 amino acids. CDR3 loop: CASSQTGLAGQQQFF. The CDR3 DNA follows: TGTGCCAGCAGCCAGACGGGACTAGCGGGTCAGCAGCAGTTCTTC.

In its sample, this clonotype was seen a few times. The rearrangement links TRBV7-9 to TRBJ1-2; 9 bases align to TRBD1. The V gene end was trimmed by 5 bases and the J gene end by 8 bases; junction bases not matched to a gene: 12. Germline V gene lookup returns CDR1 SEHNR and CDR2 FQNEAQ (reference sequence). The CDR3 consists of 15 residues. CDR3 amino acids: CASSPNRDRASGYTF. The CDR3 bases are TGTGCCAGCAGCCCCAACCGGGACAGGGCCAGCGGCTACACCTTC.

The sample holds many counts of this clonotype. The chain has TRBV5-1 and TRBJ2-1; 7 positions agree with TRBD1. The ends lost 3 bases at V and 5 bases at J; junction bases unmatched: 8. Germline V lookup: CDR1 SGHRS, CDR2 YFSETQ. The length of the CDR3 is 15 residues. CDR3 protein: CASSSMTGQDNEQFF. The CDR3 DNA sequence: TGCGCCAGCAGCTCCATGACAGGGCAGGACAATGAGCAGTTCTTC. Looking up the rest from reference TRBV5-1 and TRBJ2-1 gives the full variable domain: KAGVTQTPRYLIKTRGQQVTLSCSPISGHRSVSWYQQTPGQGLQFLFEYFSETQRNKGNFPGRFSGRQFSNSRSEMNVSTLELGDSALYLCASSSMTGQDNEQFFGPGTRLTVL.

The CDR3 spells CASSFGPERFF. DNA for the CDR3: TGTGCCAGCAGTTTCGGACCAGAGAGGTTCTTT. This chain uses TRBV6-2 or TRBV6-3 with TRBJ1-1; D not certain. The CDR3 is made up of 11 amino acids. Looked up from germline, CDR1 is MNHEY and CDR2 is SVGEGT. Trimming removed 4 bases at V and 14 bases at J, with 14 bases between.

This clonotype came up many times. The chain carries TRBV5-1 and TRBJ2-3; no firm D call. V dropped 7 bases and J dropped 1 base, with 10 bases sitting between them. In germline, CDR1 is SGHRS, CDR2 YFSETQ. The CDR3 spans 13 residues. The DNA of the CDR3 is TGCGCCAGCGGAAGGGTGGGCACAGATACGCAGTATTTT. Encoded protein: CASGRVGTDTQYF.

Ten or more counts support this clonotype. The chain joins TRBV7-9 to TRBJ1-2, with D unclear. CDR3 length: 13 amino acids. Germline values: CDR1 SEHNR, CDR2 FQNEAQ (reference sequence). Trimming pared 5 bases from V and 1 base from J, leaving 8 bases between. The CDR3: CASSISNNYGYTF. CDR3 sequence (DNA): TGTGCCAGCAGCATCAGCAATAACTATGGCTACACCTTC.

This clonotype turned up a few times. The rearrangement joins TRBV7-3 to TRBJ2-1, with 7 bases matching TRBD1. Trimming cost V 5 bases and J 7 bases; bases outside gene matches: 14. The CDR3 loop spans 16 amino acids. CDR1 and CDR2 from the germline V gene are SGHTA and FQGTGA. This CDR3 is CASSQNGGTALNEQFF. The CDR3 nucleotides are TGTGCCAGCAGCCAAAACGGTGGGACAGCTTTGAATGAGCAGTTCTTC.

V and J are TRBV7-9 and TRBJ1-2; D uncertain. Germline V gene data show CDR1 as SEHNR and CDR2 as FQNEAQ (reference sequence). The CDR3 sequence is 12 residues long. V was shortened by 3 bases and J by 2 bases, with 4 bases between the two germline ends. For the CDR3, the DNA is TGTGCCAGCAGCTTTCAGAACTATGGCTACACCTTC. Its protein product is CASSFQNYGYTF.

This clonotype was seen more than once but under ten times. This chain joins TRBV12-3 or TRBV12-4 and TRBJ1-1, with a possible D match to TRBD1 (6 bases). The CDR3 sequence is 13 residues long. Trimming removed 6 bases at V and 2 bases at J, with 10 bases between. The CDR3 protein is CASRRGINTEAFF. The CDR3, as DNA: TGTGCCAGCAGGAGGGGGATTAACACTGAAGCTTTCTTT.

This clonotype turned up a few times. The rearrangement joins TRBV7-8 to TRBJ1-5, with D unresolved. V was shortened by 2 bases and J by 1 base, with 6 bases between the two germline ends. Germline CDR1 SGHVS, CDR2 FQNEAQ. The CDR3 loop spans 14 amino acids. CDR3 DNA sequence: TGTGCCAGCAGCTTATCCTCGAGCAATCAGCCCCAGCATTTT. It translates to CASSLSSSNQPQHF.

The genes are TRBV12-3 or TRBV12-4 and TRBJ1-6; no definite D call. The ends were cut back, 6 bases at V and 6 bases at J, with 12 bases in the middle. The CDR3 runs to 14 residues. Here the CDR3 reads CASSPSEGNSPLHF. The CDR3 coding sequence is TGTGCCAGCAGCCCAAGCGAGGGTAATTCACCCCTCCACTTT.

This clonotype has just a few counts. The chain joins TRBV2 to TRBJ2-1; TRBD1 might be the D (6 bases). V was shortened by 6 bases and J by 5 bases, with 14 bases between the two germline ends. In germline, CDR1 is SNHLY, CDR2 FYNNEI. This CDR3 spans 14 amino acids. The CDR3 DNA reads TGTGCCAGCAGGGCCCTGCAGGGGAACAATGAGCAGTTCTTC. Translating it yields CASRALQGNNEQFF.

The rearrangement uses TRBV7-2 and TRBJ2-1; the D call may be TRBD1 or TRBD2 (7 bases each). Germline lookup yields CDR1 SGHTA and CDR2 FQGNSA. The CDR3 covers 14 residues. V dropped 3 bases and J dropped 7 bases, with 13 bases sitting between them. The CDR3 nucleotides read TGTGCCAGCAGCTTCAGACAGGGAGGGAATGAGCAGTTCTTC. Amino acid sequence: CASSFRQGGNEQFF.

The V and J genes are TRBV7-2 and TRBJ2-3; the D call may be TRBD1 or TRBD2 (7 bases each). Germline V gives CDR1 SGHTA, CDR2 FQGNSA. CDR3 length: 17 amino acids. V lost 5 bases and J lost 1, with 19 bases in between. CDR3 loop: CASSLRGGGGRTDTQYF. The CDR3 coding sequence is TGTGCCAGCAGCCTCAGGGGGGGCGGGGGCCGCACAGATACGCAGTATTTT. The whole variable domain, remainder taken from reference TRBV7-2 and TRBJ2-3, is GAGVSQSPSNKVTEKGKDVELRCDPISGHTALYWYRQSLGQGLEFLIYFQGNSAPDKSGLPSDRFSAERTGGSVSTLTIQRTQQEDSAVYLCASSLRGGGGRTDTQYFGPGTRLTVL.

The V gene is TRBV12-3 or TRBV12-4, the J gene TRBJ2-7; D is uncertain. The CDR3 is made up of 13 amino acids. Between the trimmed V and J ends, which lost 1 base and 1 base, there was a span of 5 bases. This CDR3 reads CASSLGGSYEQYV. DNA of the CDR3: TGTGCCAGCAGTTTAGGGGGATCCTACGAGCAGTACGTC.

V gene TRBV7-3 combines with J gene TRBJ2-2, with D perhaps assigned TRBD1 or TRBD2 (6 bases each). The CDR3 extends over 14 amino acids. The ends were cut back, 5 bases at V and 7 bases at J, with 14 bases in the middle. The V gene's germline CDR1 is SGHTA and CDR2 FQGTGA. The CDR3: CASSKGGQDGELFF. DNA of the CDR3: TGTGCCAGCAGCAAAGGGGGGCAGGACGGGGAGCTGTTTTTT.

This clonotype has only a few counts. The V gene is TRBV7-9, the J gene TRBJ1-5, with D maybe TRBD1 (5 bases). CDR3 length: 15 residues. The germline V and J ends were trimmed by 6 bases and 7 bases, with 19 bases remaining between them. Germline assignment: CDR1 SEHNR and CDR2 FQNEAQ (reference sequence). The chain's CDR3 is CASSQGEALDQPQHF. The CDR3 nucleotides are TGTGCCAGCAGTCAGGGCGAGGCCTTAGACCAGCCCCAGCATTTT.